This entry describes one T cell receptor beta chain. Its specificity is unknown. The data were taken from a study of T cells in Graves' hyperthyroidism and ophthalmopathy. Study-wide context: Peripheral blood was taken when the disease was first diagnosed, before any treatment began.

Disease lasting under 3 months, a NOSPECS grade of at least 4, and a Clinical Activity Score of at least 3 were features of the ophthalmopathy patients. The CDR3 runs 13 residues. V was pared by 3 bases and J by 6 bases, with 12 bases between. Germline loops: CDR1 SGHNT, CDR2 YYREEE (reference sequence). The TCR beta CDR3 regions underwent amplification using RNA transcripts as the source. The HTBI primer set was used in a first-round RT-PCR of the TCR CDR3. One entry per CDR3 protein results from TCRdb running MiXCR on the multiplex PCR reads. The data contain about 300,000 distinct CDR3 sequences, approximately 18% of them seen just once; the ten biggest clones take up just under 40%. Regarding the study as a whole: The model made its ophthalmopathy prediction, and onset followed a median roughly six months later. Also found in blood were most expanded thyroid clonotypes above 0.001.

This clonotype was obtained from a man aged 45-65 years with Graves' ophthalmopathy. Sequences were obtained from blood. The J gene is TRBJ1-1, the V gene TRBV5-4, with D perhaps TRBD1 (6 bases). The CDR3 nucleotides read TGTGCCAGCAGCTACACAGGGACGGCTGAAGCTTTCTTT. Protein product: CASSYTGTAEAFF. Together with reference TRBV5-4 and TRBJ1-1, the CDR3 gives the full variable domain: ETGVTQSPTHLIKTRGQQVTLRCSSQSGHNTVSWYQQALGQGPQFIFQYYREEENGRGNFPPRFSGLQFPNYSSELNVNALELDDSALYLCASSYTGTAEAFFGQGTRLTVV.